This paragraph covers one TCR beta chain sequence. In this sample, this clone turned up a few times. Its antigen is not yet known. Within one base of it there is no much larger clone, and no base qualities were kept. These data belong to a study of beta chain features in type 1 diabetes listed by TCRdb under 2018. As for the study more broadly: Mean age, gender distribution, total cell number and subset yield did not differ between patients and healthy donors. Regulatory and stem cell-like memory subsets were isolated from only 8 patients and roughly eight healthy donors, whereas naive and central memory subsets came from all 30 or so donors. A total of approximately 100 million sorted cells were examined across all samples, and the number of cells per subset was strongly correlated with RNA yield. In the study, recently diagnosed type 1 diabetes patients and matched healthy donors were compared on the TCRB repertoires of their sorted circulating CD4+ T cell subsets. Broad study findings and their caveats: Naive, central memory and regulatory TCRB repertoires appeared more similar among patients than among healthy donors. A moderate but significant shortening of TCRB CDR3 length was observed in type 1 diabetes patients in all four CD4+ subsets. At VDJ recombination sites, type 1 diabetes patients had fewer insertions and more deleted nucleotides, which implies abnormalities in thymic rearrangement. Shorter templates might have been favored by PCR, but patient and control samples were amplified and corrected together, so both groups would have been affected equally by any skew. Because the HLA sub-analyses included only small numbers of individuals, any influence of HLA type on TCRB rearrangement was left unresolved. Because cDNA rather than genomic DNA was sequenced, highly expressing activated cells could have been over-represented, although no difference in activation and CD3 levels was found between groups.

V was cut back by 4 bases and J by 0 bases, leaving a gap of 19 bases between them. From cysteine to phenylalanine, the CDR3 is 17 amino acids long. Only CDR3 DNA remains: 51 bases, in frame from the first base. CDR1 and CDR2 are read off the germline V gene as SGHRS and YFSETQ. From each donor, a single peripheral blood sample of about 120 mL on average was drawn into heparinised tubes. A BD FACSAria II was used to sort naive, central memory, regulatory and stem cell-like memory CD4+ T cells with a panel that included CD45RO, CCR7, CD25, CD127, CD95 and CD27. All sorted populations exceeded 95% purity. PBMCs were isolated right away by Lymphoprep density gradient centrifugation and were stained directly, without culture. To minimize batch effects, samples were stained and sorted in pairs, one healthy donor with one patient per experiment. The entire amount of isolated RNA was reverse transcribed using the High Capacity cDNA Reverse Transcription Kit, so the sequenced TCRB transcripts were expressed ones. Deep immunoSEQ sequencing was applied to naive, central memory and regulatory T cell samples, giving an average of around 4 million total reads per sample. Sorted cells were lysed in RLT buffer and RNA was extracted with DNase-treated RNeasy Micro or Mini kits, depending on cell number. Each cell subset was processed separately to prevent cross-contamination, with patient and healthy donor samples processed together. The immunoSEQ multiplex PCR was used to amplify TCRB sequences from cDNA, generating 87-bp fragments that spanned the CDR3 region. Amplicons were sequenced on the Illumina HiSeq platform. The paper's processing steps were these. PCR bias was computationally corrected using synthetic template baselines, reads within Hamming distance 2 were collapsed, and singletons that could not be merged were discarded. Reads were aligned against IMGT so that V, D and J genes, CDR3 length and insertions or deletions at six rearrangement sites could be assigned. Within each subset, clonotype counts were normalized to sorted cell number, after which true diversity and Gini coefficients were computed with the tcR R package. Repertoire sharing was quantified using the overlap coefficient calculated on TCRB nucleotide sequences. Out-of-frame TCRB sequences from naive cells were analyzed to stand in for the pre-selection repertoire. The table was pulled from immuneACCESS by TCRdb, which kept in-frame rearrangements only. Such tables lose some clones; where checked, under half of the loss comes from unresolved V genes, and the rest has no known cause. That table supplies the V and J calls and clone size; D and trimming were determined from the DNA. In this sample the table shows approximately 250,000 clones, approximately 10% of which occur a single time. The ten most abundant clones make up around 0.017% of the sample.

The sequenced material came from naive CD4+ T cells from blood. The cell subset or site label for this specimen denotes: true naive CD4+ T cells. The chain is encoded by TRBV5-1 joined to TRBJ1-1; D gene: possibly TRBD1, on 6 matching bases. The clonotype was recovered from a man aged 25-45 years with type 1 diabetes. The base sequence is TGCGCCAGCAGCCATCCGCCGGGACAAATGATGAACACTGAAGCTTTCTTT. This encodes CASSHPPGQMMNTEAFF.